These 32 T cell receptor beta chains were all obtained from the same sample, sequenced in a study of cytomegalovirus exposure and HLA in healthy donors. It was with 60 Vbeta and 13 Jbeta primers that the PCR ran. This table comes from immunoSEQ multiplex PCR, and its TCRdb copy is limited to in-frame clones, with some not included. Of 150,000 to 200,000 clones in the sample, around 86% were seen once. Sequencing was performed on PBMCs. The receptors were gathered from a woman aged 18-29 years in good health and CMV-seronegative.

This chain connects TRBV12-2 to TRBJ2-5; no DNA check was done on the table's D call, TRBD2. The J call could be wrong; TRBJ2-7 is a better fit for the DNA end. TRBV12-2 is a pseudogene segment. This CDR3 spans 13 amino acids. As DNA, the CDR3 is TGTGCATTCCGGGAATCTTTAGGCGACGAGCAGTACTTC. Translation gives CAFRESLGDEQYF.

The chain couples TRBV27 to TRBJ2-1; 14 bases match TRBD2. Per the germline V gene, CDR1 is MNHEY and CDR2 is SMNVEV (reference sequence). The CDR3 is 15 residues long. The trim removed 7 bases at V and 5 bases at J, leaving 4 bases unmatched. The CDR3 bases are TGTGCCAGCACCCTGGGACTAGCGGGAGACAATGAGCAGTTCTTC. Translation: CASTLGLAGDNEQFF.

The chain employs TRBV5-4 and TRBJ1-2; TRBD1 matches 7 bases. Germline values: CDR1 SGHNT, CDR2 YYREEE (reference sequence). V was clipped by 3 bases and J by 3 bases; unmatched bases: 11. The CDR3 covers 16 residues. The CDR3 DNA reads TGTGCCAGCAGCTCACCTAAGGCCAGGGGGGACTATGGCTACACCTTC. Its translation is CASSSPKARGDYGYTF.

The chain uses TRBV11-1 and TRBJ2-7; D ambiguous. Trimming left V 2 bases short and J 1 base short, with 3 bases between. The CDR3 is 12 amino acids. Germline V CDR1 and CDR2: SGHAT, FQDESV (reference sequence). The CDR3 region has the DNA TGTGCCAGCAGCTTACCATCCTACGAGCAGTACTTC. It is translated as CASSLPSYEQYF.

The V call is TRBV7-2, the J call TRBJ1-5, with D possibly TRBD1 on 5 matching bases. Deletions cut 1 base from V and 1 base from J, with 11 bases between. The CDR3 sequence is 16 residues long. The germline CDR1 and CDR2 sequences are SGHTA and FQGNSA. The CDR3 region has the DNA TGTGCCAGCAGCTTAGTTGGTCAGGGAAGCAATCAGCCCCAGCATTTT. As protein: CASSLVGQGSNQPQHF.

The rearrangement uses TRBV6-1 and TRBJ1-5, with D possibly TRBD1 on 5 matching bases. This CDR3 comprises 13 residues. CDR1 and CDR2 from the germline V gene are MNHNS and SASEGT. Trimming left V 6 bases short and J 5 bases short, with 11 bases between. This CDR3 reads CASRETGDQPQHF. The CDR3 nucleotides read TGTGCCAGCAGAGAAACAGGAGATCAGCCCCAGCATTTT.

V gene TRBV19 combines with J gene TRBJ1-2, with 8 nucleotides matching TRBD1. The CDR3 length is 15 residues. V was clipped by 4 bases and J by 4 bases; unmatched bases: 8. Germline V gene lookup returns CDR1 LNHDA and CDR2 SQIVND (reference sequence). The CDR3 spells CASSTDRGGGYGYTF. The CDR3 nucleotides are TGTGCCAGTAGTACTGACAGGGGCGGCGGCTATGGCTACACCTTC.

The chain employs TRBV28 and TRBJ1-5; a weak D match, TRBD1 (6 bases). The germline CDR1 and CDR2 sequences are MDHEN and SYDVKM. Trimming pared 8 bases from V and 0 bases from J, leaving 14 bases between. The CDR3 runs to 15 residues. The CDR3 DNA reads TGTGCCAGCGGCAACGGGACACCTAGCAATCAGCCCCAGCATTTT. Its translation is CASGNGTPSNQPQHF.

V is TRBV18 and J is TRBJ2-2, with D unresolved. Looked up from germline, CDR1 is KGHSH and CDR2 is LQKENI. This CDR3 region has 16 residues. V lost 5 bases to trimming and J lost 4 bases, with 17 bases between them. CDR3 sequence reads: CASSITVRLPTGELFF. Written as DNA, the CDR3 is TGTGCCAGCTCAATCACTGTTAGACTGCCCACCGGGGAGCTGTTTTTT.

The chain combines TRBV28 with TRBJ1-5; D remains ambiguous. Trimming left V 6 bases short and J 5 bases short, with 11 bases between. Germline V gene lookup returns CDR1 MDHEN and CDR2 SYDVKM. This CDR3 is 13 amino acids long. The CDR3 sequence: CASRPVPDQPQHF. CDR3 DNA: TGTGCCAGCAGACCAGTCCCAGATCAGCCCCAGCATTTT. The full variable domain, rest sourced from reference TRBV28 and TRBJ1-5, is DVKVTQSSRYLVKRTGEKVFLECVQDMDHENMFWYRQDPGLGLRLIYFSYDVKMKEKGDIPEGYSVSREKKERFSLILESASTNQTSMYLCASRPVPDQPQHFGDGTRLSIL.

The V gene is TRBV10-3, the J gene TRBJ1-1; no firm D call. The germline V and J ends were trimmed by 7 bases and 1 base, with 10 bases remaining between them. The germline gives CDR1 ENHRY, CDR2 SYGVKD. This CDR3 region has 13 residues. The CDR3 here is CAINQAGNTEAFF. CDR3 in DNA: TGTGCCATCAACCAGGCAGGGAACACTGAAGCTTTCTTT.

The V gene is TRBV4-1, the J gene TRBJ2-3; 9 bases line up with TRBD2. The V and J ends lost 0 bases and 4 bases, in that order; junction bases with no gene match: 2. The CDR3 runs to 15 residues. Germline assignment: CDR1 MGHRA and CDR2 YSYEKL. The CDR3 region is CASSQDAGGSDTQYF. DNA of the CDR3: TGCGCCAGCAGCCAAGATGCGGGGGGGTCAGATACGCAGTATTTT.

This sequence joins TRBV27 and TRBJ2-7, with D possibly being TRBD2 (5 bases). Germline CDR1 MNHEY, CDR2 SMNVEV (reference sequence). Trimming took off 2 bases at V and 4 bases at J, with 15 bases between the two ends. This CDR3 region has 15 residues. The CDR3, as DNA: TGTGCCAGCAGTTTAACCGCGGGCTTATATTACGAGCAGTACTTC. This gives the protein CASSLTAGLYYEQYF.

The genes are TRBV19 and TRBJ2-5; no clear D. Germline-derived CDR1 and CDR2 are LNHDA and SQIVND (reference sequence). The V end was cut by 6 bases, the J end by 5 bases, with 13 bases between. The CDR3 has 13 amino acids. The CDR3 DNA sequence: TGTGCCAGTAGCTACGCGATGGAGGAGACCCAGTACTTC. Translation gives CASSYAMEETQYF.

V is TRBV27 and J is TRBJ1-1, with D perhaps TRBD1 (6 bases). Germline V gene data show CDR1 as MNHEY and CDR2 as SMNVEV (reference sequence). Between the trimmed V and J ends, which lost 4 bases and 4 bases, there was a span of 10 bases. CDR3 length: 13 amino acids. This CDR3 reads CASSYRAGTEAFF. In DNA form, the CDR3 reads TGTGCCAGCAGTTACAGGGCCGGCACTGAAGCTTTCTTT.

This chain uses TRBV5-4 with TRBJ2-7, with D tentatively TRBD2 (6 bases). The CDR3 is 12 amino acids. Germline values: CDR1 SGHNT, CDR2 YYREEE (reference sequence). V was pared by 3 bases and J by 3 bases, with 7 bases between. CDR3 region: CASSYGGYEQYF. CDR3 bases: TGTGCCAGCAGCTACGGGGGCTACGAGCAGTACTTC.

The V gene is TRBV6-1, the J gene TRBJ1-2; no firm D call. V was cut by 6 bases and J by 8 bases, with 16 bases left in between. This CDR3 contains 13 residues. Germline values: CDR1 MNHNS, CDR2 SASEGT. CDR3 DNA: TGTGCCAGCAGCCCCCGGGAGGGCAGAGGCTACACCTTC. Its protein is CASSPREGRGYTF.

The gene calls are TRBV30 and TRBJ1-2, with D perhaps TRBD1 (6 bases). Per germline, CDR1 GTSNPN and CDR2 SVGIG (reference sequence). CDR3 size: 12 residues. With 5 bases removed from V and 2 bases from J, the gap between germline ends came to 9 bases. CDR3 loop: CAWGDRNYGYTF. CDR3 nucleotide sequence: TGTGCCTGGGGAGACAGGAACTATGGCTACACCTTC.

This chain joins TRBV2 and TRBJ1-2; 9 nucleotides match TRBD1. The CDR3 is 14 residues long. V was clipped by 5 bases and J by 4 bases; unmatched bases: 5. The germline gives CDR1 SNHLY, CDR2 FYNNEI. Here the CDR3 reads CASSPGQGGYGYTF. CDR3 DNA: TGTGCCAGCAGTCCGGGACAGGGAGGCTATGGCTACACCTTC.

This chain connects TRBV19 to TRBJ2-7, with 9 bases matching TRBD1. Trimming took 10 bases from V and 3 from J; bases not matched to a gene: 10. The CDR3 is 14 amino acids. Germline loops: CDR1 LNHDA, CDR2 SQIVND (reference sequence). CDR3: CATKSGQGNYEQYF. Here the CDR3 DNA reads TGTGCCACCAAATCCGGACAGGGGAACTACGAGCAGTACTTC.

The chain is built from TRBV28 and TRBJ1-4, with TRBD1 matching 8 bases. After removal of 10 bases from V and 13 bases from J, the junction contained 8 bases not matched to a gene. The germline CDR1 and CDR2 sequences are MDHEN and SYDVKM. The CDR3 has 11 residues. The CDR3 reads CATSGQGGLFF. The CDR3, as DNA: TGTGCCACCTCAGGACAGGGTGGACTGTTTTTT.

The rearrangement links TRBV27 to TRBJ2-1; tentatively, D is TRBD1 (6 bases). The V gene's germline CDR1 is MNHEY and CDR2 SMNVEV (reference sequence). The CDR3 consists of 14 residues. V gave up 6 bases and J gave up 7 bases, with 16 bases separating them. Here the CDR3 DNA reads TGTGCCAGCAGCTATTGGGGGCTGGTGAATGAGCAGTTCTTC. Its protein is CASSYWGLVNEQFF.

The chain employs TRBV18 and TRBJ1-3, with 7 bases lining up with TRBD1. With V trimmed by 3 bases and J by 8 bases, 10 bases remained unmatched. The germline V gene encodes CDR1 KGHSH and CDR2 LQKENI. The CDR3 consists of 15 residues. This CDR3 reads CASSPTRNRGHTIYF. The CDR3 nucleotides read TGTGCCAGCTCACCTACGAGAAACAGGGGTCACACCATATATTTT.

This chain uses TRBV7-8 with TRBJ1-6; D is undetermined. The CDR3 spans 13 residues. Trimming took 5 bases from V and 7 from J, leaving 9 bases between them. The germline CDR1 and CDR2 sequences are SGHVS and FQNEAQ. CDR3 loop: CASSLASNSPLHF. The CDR3 DNA is TGTGCCAGCAGCCTTGCTAGCAATTCACCCCTCCACTTT.

The V and J genes are TRBV2 and TRBJ1-5; 7 bases map to TRBD1. The CDR3 contains 15 residues. After removal of 4 bases from V and 3 bases from J, the junction contained 6 bases not matched to a gene. Germline CDR1 SNHLY, CDR2 FYNNEI. The chain's CDR3 is CASSVERGPNQPQHF. CDR3 coding DNA: TGTGCCAGCAGTGTGGAGAGGGGGCCCAATCAGCCCCAGCATTTT.

The chain links TRBV14 to TRBJ2-7; D remains unclear. This CDR3 contains 13 residues. V gave up 0 bases and J gave up 3 bases, with 6 bases separating them. Per germline, CDR1 SGHDN and CDR2 FVKESK. CDR3 protein: CASSQDPYYEQYF. In DNA form, the CDR3 reads TGTGCCAGCAGCCAAGACCCCTACTACGAGCAGTACTTC.

The chain has TRBV29-1 and TRBJ2-2, with a possible D match to TRBD2 (5 bases). V was clipped by 5 bases and J by 6 bases, with 19 bases between them. The CDR3 spans 15 residues. CDR1 and CDR2 from the germline V gene are SQVTM and ANQGSEA. The DNA for the CDR3 is TGCAGCGTTCAGCGACGGGATGAAACACCCGGGGAGCTGTTTTTT. Amino acid sequence: CSVQRRDETPGELFF.

This clone was observed a handful of times. The chain employs TRBV6-1 and TRBJ1-6; 8 positions match TRBD1. Germline loops: CDR1 MNHNS, CDR2 SASEGT. The trim removed 9 bases at V and 8 bases at J, leaving 6 bases unmatched. This CDR3 has 13 amino acids. The CDR3 here is CASVGTGYSPLHF. The DNA of the CDR3 is TGTGCCAGTGTCGGGACAGGATATTCACCCCTCCACTTT.

This chain joins TRBV7-9 and TRBJ2-7, with D unresolved. V gave up 2 bases and J gave up 4 bases, with 9 bases separating them. Germline V gives CDR1 SEHNR, CDR2 FQNEAQ (reference sequence). This CDR3 has 13 residues. For the CDR3, the DNA is TGTGCCAGCAGCTTAAGTCAGACTTACGAGCAGTACTTC. Translated, it gives CASSLSQTYEQYF.

This chain connects TRBV19 to TRBJ2-3, with 10 bases that match TRBD2. The CDR3 has 14 amino acids. Per the germline V gene, CDR1 is LNHDA and CDR2 is SQIVND (reference sequence). The junction had 1 base not matched to a gene; V was cut back by 6 bases and J by 1 base. CDR3 nucleotide sequence: TGTGCCAGTAGACTAGCGGGGCGCACAGATACGCAGTATTTT. Encoded protein: CASRLAGRTDTQYF.

This clone appeared once. The rearrangement joins TRBV5-6 to TRBJ1-1, with D hard to call. The CDR3 contains 13 residues. Trimming removed 2 bases from V and 0 bases from J, with 5 bases in between. Germline V gene data show CDR1 as SGHDT and CDR2 as YYEEEE. CDR3 DNA: TGTGCCAGCAGCTTCGCAGTGAACACTGAAGCTTTCTTT. Its translation is CASSFAVNTEAFF. Together with reference TRBV5-6 and TRBJ1-1, the CDR3 gives the full variable domain: DAGVTQSPTHLIKTRGQQVTLRCSPKSGHDTVSWYQQALGQGPQFIFQYYEEEERQRGNFPDRFSGHQFPNYSSELNVNALLLGDSALYLCASSFAVNTEAFFGQGTRLTVV.

This chain joins TRBV29-1 and TRBJ1-1, with a tentative D call TRBD1 (6 bases). Trimming took 3 bases from V and 2 from J, leaving 10 bases between them. The CDR3 sequence is 13 residues long. CDR1 is SQVTM, CDR2 ANQGSEA, per germline. The CDR3 protein is CSVEGAPNTEAFF. For the CDR3, the DNA is TGCAGCGTTGAGGGGGCACCCAACACTGAAGCTTTCTTT.